The clone carrying this T cell receptor (beta chain) came up once. This sample was taken from a study of shared clonotypes between healthy human individuals. Naive CD8 isolation took CD45RO-negative cells positively selected for CCR7 and excluded terminally differentiated effector memory CD45RA+ cells. CDR3 size: 16 residues. V was pared by 1 base and J by 4 bases, with 5 bases of the junction left unmatched. Germline CDR1 is MNHEY and CDR2 is SMNVEV (reference sequence). An assay was performed, and its level was deep. Sequencing used immunoSEQ multiplex PCR; TCRdb keeps in-frame clones, though not all of them. The table shows around 2.1 million clones, with 93% occurring only once.

The sequence was collected from a young man in good health. Some clones in this sample may be carry-over from other donors' samples. Sequencing was done on a sample of naive CD8+ T cells from PBMCs. V gene TRBV27 combines with J gene TRBJ1-2, with 11 bases aligning to TRBD1. CDR3 in amino acids: CASSLLGTGGGYGYTF. As DNA, the CDR3 is TGTGCCAGCAGTTTATTAGGGACAGGGGGGGGCTATGGCTACACCTTC.